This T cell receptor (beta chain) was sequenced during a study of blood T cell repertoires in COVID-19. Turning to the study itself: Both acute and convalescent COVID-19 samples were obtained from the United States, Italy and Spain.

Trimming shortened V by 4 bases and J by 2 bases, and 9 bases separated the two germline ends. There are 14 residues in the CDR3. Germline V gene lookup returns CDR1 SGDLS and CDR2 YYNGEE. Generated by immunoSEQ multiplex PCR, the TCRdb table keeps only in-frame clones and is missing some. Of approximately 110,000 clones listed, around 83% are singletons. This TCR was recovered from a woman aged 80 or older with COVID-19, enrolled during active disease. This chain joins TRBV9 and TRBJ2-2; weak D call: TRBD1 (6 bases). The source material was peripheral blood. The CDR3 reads CASSRDTNTGELFF. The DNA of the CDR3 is TGTGCCAGCAGCCGGGACACAAACACCGGGGAGCTGTTTTTT.